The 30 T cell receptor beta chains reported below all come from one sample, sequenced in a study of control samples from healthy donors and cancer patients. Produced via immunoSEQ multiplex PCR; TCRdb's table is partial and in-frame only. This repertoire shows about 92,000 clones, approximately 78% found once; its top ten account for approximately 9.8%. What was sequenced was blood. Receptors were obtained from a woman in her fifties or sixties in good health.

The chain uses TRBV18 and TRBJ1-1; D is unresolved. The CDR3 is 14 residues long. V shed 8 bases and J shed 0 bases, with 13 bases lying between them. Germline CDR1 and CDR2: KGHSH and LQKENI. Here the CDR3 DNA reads TGTGCCAGCCAACCCATGGGTATGAACACTGAAGCTTTCTTT. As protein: CASQPMGMNTEAFF.

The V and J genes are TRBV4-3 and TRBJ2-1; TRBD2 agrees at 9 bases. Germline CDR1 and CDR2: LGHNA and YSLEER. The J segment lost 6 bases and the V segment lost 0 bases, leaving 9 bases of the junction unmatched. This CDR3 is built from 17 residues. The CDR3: CASSQEIGTSRVNEQFF. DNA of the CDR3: TGCGCCAGCAGCCAAGAAATCGGGACTAGCCGGGTCAATGAGCAGTTCTTC.

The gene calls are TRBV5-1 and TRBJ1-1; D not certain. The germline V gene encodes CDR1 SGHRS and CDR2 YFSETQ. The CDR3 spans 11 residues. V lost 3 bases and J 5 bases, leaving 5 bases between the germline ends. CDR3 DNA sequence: TGCGCCAGCAGCTCACAAACTGAAGCTTTCTTT. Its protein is CASSSQTEAFF.

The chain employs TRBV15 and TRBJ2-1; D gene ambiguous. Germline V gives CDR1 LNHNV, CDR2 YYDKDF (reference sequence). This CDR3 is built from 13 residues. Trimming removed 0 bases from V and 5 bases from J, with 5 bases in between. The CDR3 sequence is CATSREPDNEQFF. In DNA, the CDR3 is TGTGCCACCAGCAGAGAACCCGACAATGAGCAGTTCTTC.

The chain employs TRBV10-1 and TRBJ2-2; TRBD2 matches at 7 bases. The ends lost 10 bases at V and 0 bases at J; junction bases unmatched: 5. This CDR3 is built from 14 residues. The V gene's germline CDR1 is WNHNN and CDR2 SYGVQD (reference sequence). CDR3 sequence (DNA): TGCGCCACTCAGGCGGGGGCGAACACCGGGGAGCTGTTTTTT. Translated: CATQAGANTGELFF.

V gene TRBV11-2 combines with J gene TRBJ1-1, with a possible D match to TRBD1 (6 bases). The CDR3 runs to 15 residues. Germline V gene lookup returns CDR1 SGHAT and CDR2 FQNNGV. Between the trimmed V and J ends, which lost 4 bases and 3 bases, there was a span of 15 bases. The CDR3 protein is CASSSGTGFDTEAFF. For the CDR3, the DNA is TGTGCCAGCAGCTCTGGTACAGGGTTTGACACTGAAGCTTTCTTT. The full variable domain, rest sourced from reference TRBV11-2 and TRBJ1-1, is EAGVAQSPRYKIIEKRQSVAFWCNPISGHATLYWYQQILGQGPKLLIQFQNNGVVDDSQLPKDRFSAERLKGVDSTLKIQPAKLEDSAVYLCASSSGTGFDTEAFFGQGTRLTVV.

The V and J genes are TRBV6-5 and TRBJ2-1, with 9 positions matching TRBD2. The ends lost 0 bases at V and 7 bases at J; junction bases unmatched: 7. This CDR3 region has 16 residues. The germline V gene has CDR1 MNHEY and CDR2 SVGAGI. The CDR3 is CASSYSWSGGRNEQFF. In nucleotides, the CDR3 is TGTGCCAGCAGTTACTCGTGGAGCGGGGGGCGGAATGAGCAGTTCTTC.

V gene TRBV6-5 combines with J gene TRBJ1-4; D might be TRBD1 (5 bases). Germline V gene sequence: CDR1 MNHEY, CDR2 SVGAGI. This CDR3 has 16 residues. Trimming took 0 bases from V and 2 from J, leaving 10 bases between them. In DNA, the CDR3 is TGTGCCAGCAGTTACTCGAGTAGGGGCACTAATGAAAAACTGTTTTTT. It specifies CASSYSSRGTNEKLFF.

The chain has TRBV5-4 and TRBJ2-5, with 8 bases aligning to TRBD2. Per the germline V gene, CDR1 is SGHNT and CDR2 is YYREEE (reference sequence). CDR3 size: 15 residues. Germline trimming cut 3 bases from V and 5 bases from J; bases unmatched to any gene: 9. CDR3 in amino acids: CASSSRGRSGETQYF. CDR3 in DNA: TGTGCCAGCAGCTCTCGCGGGAGGTCAGGGGAGACCCAGTACTTC.

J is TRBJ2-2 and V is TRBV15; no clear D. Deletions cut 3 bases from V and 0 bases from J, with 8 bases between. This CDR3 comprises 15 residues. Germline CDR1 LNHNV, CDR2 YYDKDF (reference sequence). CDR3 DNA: TGTGCCACCAGCAGGGGGAATGCGAACACCGGGGAGCTGTTTTTT. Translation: CATSRGNANTGELFF.

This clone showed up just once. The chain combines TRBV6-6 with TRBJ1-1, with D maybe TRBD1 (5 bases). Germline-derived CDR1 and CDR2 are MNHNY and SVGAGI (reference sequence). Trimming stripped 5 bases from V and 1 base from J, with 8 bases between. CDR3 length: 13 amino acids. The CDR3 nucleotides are TGTGCCAGCAGTACGCAGGGGAACACTGAAGCTTTCTTT. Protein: CASSTQGNTEAFF.

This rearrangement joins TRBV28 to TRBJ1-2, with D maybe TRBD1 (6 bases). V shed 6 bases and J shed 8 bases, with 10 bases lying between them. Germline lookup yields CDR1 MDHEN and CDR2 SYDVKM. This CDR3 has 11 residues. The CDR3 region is CASSYDRGYTF. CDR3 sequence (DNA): TGTGCCAGCAGCTACGACAGGGGCTACACCTTC.

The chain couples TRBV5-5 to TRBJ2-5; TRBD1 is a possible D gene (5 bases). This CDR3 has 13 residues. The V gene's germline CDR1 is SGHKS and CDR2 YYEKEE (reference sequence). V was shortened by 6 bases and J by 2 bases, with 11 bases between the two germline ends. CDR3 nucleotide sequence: TGTGCCAGCACGTCAGGGTGGCAAGAGACCCAGTACTTC. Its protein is CASTSGWQETQYF.

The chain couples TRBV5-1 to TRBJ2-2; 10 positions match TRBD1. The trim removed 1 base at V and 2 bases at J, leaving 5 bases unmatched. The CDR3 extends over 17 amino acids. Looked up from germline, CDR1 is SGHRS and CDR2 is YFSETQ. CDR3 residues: CASSLRWTGGNTGELFF. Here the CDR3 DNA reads TGCGCCAGCAGCTTGCGCTGGACAGGGGGTAACACCGGGGAGCTGTTTTTT.

The DNA of the CDR3 is TGCGCCAGCAGGCCGGGACAGGCCGGTAGCAATCAGCCCCAGCATTTT. Its translation: CASRPGQAGSNQPQHF. V is TRBV5-1 and J is TRBJ1-5; TRBD1 matches at 8 bases. The germline gives CDR1 SGHRS, CDR2 YFSETQ. With V trimmed by 5 bases and J by 0 bases, 7 bases remained unmatched. CDR3 length: 16 residues.

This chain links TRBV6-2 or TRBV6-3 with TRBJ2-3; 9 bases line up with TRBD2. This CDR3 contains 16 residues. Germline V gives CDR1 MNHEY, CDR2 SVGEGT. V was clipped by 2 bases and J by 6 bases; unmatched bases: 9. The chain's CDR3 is CASSYPWRGGGDTQYF. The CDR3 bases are TGTGCCAGCAGTTACCCCTGGCGGGGGGGTGGGGATACGCAGTATTTT.

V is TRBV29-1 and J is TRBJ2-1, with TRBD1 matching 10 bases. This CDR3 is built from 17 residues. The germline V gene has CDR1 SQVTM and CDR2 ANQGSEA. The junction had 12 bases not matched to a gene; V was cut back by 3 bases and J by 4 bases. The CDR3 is CSVERGQGSWEYNEQFF. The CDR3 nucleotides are TGCAGCGTTGAGCGGGGACAGGGGAGTTGGGAATACAATGAGCAGTTCTTC.

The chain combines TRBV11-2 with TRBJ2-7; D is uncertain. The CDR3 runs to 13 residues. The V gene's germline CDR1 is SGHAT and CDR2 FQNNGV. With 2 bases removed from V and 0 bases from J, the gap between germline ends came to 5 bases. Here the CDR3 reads CASSLFPSYEQYF. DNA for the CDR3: TGTGCCAGCAGCTTATTTCCCTCCTACGAGCAGTACTTC.

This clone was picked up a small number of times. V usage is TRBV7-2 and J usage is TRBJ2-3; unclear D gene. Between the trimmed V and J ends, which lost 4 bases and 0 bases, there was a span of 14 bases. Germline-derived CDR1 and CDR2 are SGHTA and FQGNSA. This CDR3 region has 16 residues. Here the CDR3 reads CASSSGPFPSTDTQYF. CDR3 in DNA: TGTGCCAGCAGCTCCGGGCCCTTCCCTAGCACAGATACGCAGTATTTT.

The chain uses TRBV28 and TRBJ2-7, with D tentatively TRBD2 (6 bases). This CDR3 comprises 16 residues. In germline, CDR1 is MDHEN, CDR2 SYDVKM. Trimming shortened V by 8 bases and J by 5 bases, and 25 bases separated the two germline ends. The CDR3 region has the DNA TGTGCCAGCCAAGGGGATAGGAGGAGGAGGGGCAACGAGCAGTACTTC. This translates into CASQGDRRRRGNEQYF.

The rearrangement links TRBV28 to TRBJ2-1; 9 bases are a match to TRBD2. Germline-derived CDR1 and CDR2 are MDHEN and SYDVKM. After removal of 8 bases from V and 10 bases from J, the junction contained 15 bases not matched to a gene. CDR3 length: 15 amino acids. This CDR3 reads CASVRGTSRTGEQFF. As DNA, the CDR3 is TGTGCCAGCGTCCGAGGGACTAGCAGAACGGGAGAGCAGTTCTTC.

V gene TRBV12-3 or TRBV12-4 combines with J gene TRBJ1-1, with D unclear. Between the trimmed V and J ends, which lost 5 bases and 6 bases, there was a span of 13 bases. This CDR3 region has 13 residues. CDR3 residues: CASSLDIGSEAFF. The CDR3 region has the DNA TGTGCCAGCAGTCTTGACATCGGGTCTGAAGCTTTCTTT.

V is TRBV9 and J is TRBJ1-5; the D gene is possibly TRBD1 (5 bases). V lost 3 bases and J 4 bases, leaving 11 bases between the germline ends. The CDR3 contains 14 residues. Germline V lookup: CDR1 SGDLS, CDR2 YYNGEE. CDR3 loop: CASSGGLGNQPQHF. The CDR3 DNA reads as TGTGCCAGCAGCGGGGGGTTAGGGAATCAGCCCCAGCATTTT.

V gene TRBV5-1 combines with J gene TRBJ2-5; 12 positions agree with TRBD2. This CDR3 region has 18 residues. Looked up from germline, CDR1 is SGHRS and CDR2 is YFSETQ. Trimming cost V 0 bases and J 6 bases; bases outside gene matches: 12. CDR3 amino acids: CASSLAPSGGAGGKTQYF. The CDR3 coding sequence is TGCGCCAGCAGCTTGGCTCCTAGCGGGGGGGCCGGGGGAAAGACCCAGTACTTC. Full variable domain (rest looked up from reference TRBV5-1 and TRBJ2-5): KAGVTQTPRYLIKTRGQQVTLSCSPISGHRSVSWYQQTPGQGLQFLFEYFSETQRNKGNFPGRFSGRQFSNSRSEMNVSTLELGDSALYLCASSLAPSGGAGGKTQYFGPGTRLLVL.

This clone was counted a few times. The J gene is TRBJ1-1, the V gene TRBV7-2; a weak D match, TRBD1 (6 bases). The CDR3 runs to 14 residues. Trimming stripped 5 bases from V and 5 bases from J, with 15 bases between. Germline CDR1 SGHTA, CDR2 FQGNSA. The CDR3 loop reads CASSIQGGGTEAFF. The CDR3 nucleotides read TGTGCCAGCAGCATACAGGGAGGGGGAACTGAAGCTTTCTTT.

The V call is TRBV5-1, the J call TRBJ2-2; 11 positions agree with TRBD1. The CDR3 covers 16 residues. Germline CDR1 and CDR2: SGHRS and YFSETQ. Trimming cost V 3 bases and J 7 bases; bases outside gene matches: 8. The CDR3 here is CASSSRTGGGFGELFF. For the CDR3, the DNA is TGCGCCAGCAGCTCCCGGACAGGGGGCGGATTCGGGGAGCTGTTTTTT. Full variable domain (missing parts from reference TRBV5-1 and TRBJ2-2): KAGVTQTPRYLIKTRGQQVTLSCSPISGHRSVSWYQQTPGQGLQFLFEYFSETQRNKGNFPGRFSGRQFSNSRSEMNVSTLELGDSALYLCASSSRTGGGFGELFFGEGSRLTVL.

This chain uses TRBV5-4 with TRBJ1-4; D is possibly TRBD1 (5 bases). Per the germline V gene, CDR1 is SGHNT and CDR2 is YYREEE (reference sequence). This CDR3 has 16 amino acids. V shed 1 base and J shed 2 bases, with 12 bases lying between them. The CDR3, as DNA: TGTGCCAGCAGCTTGCAGGGAGTGGCGACTAATGAAAAACTGTTTTTT. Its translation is CASSLQGVATNEKLFF.

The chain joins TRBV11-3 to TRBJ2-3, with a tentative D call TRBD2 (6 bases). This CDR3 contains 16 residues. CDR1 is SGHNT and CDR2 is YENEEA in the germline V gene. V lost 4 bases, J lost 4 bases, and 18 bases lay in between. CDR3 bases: TGTGCCAGCAGCTCTCGGGGGAAGAGGGCCGCAGATACGCAGTATTTT. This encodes CASSSRGKRAADTQYF.

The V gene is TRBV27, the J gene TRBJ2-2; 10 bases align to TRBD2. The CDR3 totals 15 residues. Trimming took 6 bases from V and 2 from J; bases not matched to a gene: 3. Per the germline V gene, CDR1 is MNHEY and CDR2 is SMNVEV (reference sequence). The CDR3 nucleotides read TGTGCCAGCAGAACTAGCGGGGTAAACACCGGGGAGCTGTTTTTT. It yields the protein CASRTSGVNTGELFF.

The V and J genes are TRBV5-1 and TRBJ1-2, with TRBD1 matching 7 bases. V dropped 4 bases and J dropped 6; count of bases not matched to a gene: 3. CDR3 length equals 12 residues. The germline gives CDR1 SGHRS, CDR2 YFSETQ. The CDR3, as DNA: TGCGCCAGCAGCGCGACAGGGAATGGCTACACCTTC. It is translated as CASSATGNGYTF.